This T cell receptor beta chain derives from a study of shared clonotypes between healthy human individuals. Notes on the study in general: Naive subsets, compared against memory subsets, generally had larger estimated richness values.

Trimming shortened V by 1 base and J by 0 bases, and 7 bases separated the two germline ends. The CDR3 runs to 13 residues. Germline assignment: CDR1 SQVTM and CDR2 ANQGSEA. Naivety among CD8 cells was defined by CD45RO negativity and positive CCR7 selection, thereby excluding terminally differentiated effector memory CD45RA+ cells. All donors were healthy HIV-negative adults lacking recent acute infections or vaccinations. Researchers ran the assay at a deep level. Method: immunoSEQ multiplex PCR; TCRdb's copy keeps in-frame clones and lacks some. The sample lists around 2.1 million clones, around 93% occurring once. As to this clone: Its antigen remains unknown.

The chain is built from TRBV29-1 and TRBJ2-7, with D unresolved. Sequenced input: naive CD8+ T cells from PBMCs. The TCR originated in a man between 18 and 29 years old in good health. Some clones in this sample may be carry-over from other donors' samples. This CDR3 is CSVEVQNSYEQYF. Written as DNA, the CDR3 is TGCAGCGTTGAAGTTCAGAACTCCTACGAGCAGTACTTC.